The rows below give T cell receptor beta chains drawn from one sample of a study of T cells in localized non-small cell lung cancer. Produced via immunoSEQ multiplex PCR; TCRdb's table is partial and in-frame only. The data hold 35,000 to 50,000 clones, with 79% observed a single time. Sequencing used PBMCs, obtained before any cancer treatment. All receptors derive from a woman aged 40 to 75 with stage II squamous cell lung carcinoma. The CDR3 runs from the conserved cysteine through the conserved F or W. Each record gives: clone size, J gene, V gene, D gene, CDR3 DNA, CDR3 protein. The D gene is left open where the match is weak. A clone size is listed for some rows: how often the clone was seen (once, few, many), or a class if it is expanded.

clone size: -
J gene: TRBJ1-2
V gene: TRBV4-3
D gene: -
CDR3 DNA: TGCGCCAGCAGCCAGACTGGGACGCAGGAGGATGGCTACACCTTC
CDR3 protein: CASSQTGTQEDGYTF

clone size: many
J gene: TRBJ2-1
V gene: TRBV29-1
D gene: -
CDR3 DNA: TGCAGCGTTGGGGGTGCATCCTACAATGAGCAGTTCTTC
CDR3 protein: CSVGGASYNEQFF

clone size: -
J gene: TRBJ2-1
V gene: TRBV9
D gene: TRBD1
CDR3 DNA: TGTGCCAGCGGCGAGCGGGGACAGGGCAACTACAATGAGCAGTTCTTC
CDR3 protein: CASGERGQGNYNEQFF

clone size: -
J gene: TRBJ1-2
V gene: TRBV7-9
D gene: TRBD1
CDR3 DNA: TGTGCCAGCAGCCCTAAGACAGGGTTCACCGACTATGGCTACACCTTC
CDR3 protein: CASSPKTGFTDYGYTF

clone size: -
J gene: TRBJ2-1
V gene: TRBV6-5
D gene: TRBD1
CDR3 DNA: TGTGCCAGCAGTTACGAGGGGGCCCCTTACAATGAGCAGTTCTTC
CDR3 protein: CASSYEGAPYNEQFF

clone size: few
J gene: TRBJ2-7
V gene: TRBV10-2
D gene: -
CDR3 DNA: TGCGCCAGCAGTGATAATTGGAGCGACAACGAGCAGTACTTC
CDR3 protein: CASSDNWSDNEQYF

clone size: -
J gene: TRBJ1-1
V gene: TRBV28
D gene: -
CDR3 DNA: TGTGCCAGCAGCCGCACATTGGAAGCTTTCTTT
CDR3 protein: CASSRTLEAFF

clone size: -
J gene: TRBJ1-4
V gene: TRBV5-8
D gene: -
CDR3 DNA: TGTGCCAGCAGCTCCTACAGGAGCAGCAGTTATGAAAAACTGTTTTTT
CDR3 protein: CASSSYRSSSYEKLFF

clone size: -
J gene: TRBJ2-7
V gene: TRBV28
D gene: TRBD1
CDR3 DNA: TGTGCCAGCAGCCACACCGGGACAGGGCGCTACGAGCAGTACTTC
CDR3 protein: CASSHTGTGRYEQYF

clone size: -
J gene: TRBJ1-4
V gene: TRBV4-3
D gene: -
CDR3 DNA: TGCGCCAGCAGCCAAGATCTTAACAGGGAGGACGAAAAACTGTTTTTT
CDR3 protein: CASSQDLNREDEKLFF

clone size: -
J gene: TRBJ2-7
V gene: TRBV11-2
D gene: TRBD2
CDR3 DNA: TGTGCCAGCAGCTTAGCCCAGGGGACTAGCGACTTC
CDR3 protein: CASSLAQGTSDF

clone size: once
J gene: TRBJ1-2
V gene: TRBV28
D gene: -
CDR3 DNA: TGTGCCAGCAGTTTACGAGGGCCGCATGGCTACACCTTC
CDR3 protein: CASSLRGPHGYTF

clone size: few
J gene: TRBJ2-3
V gene: TRBV28
D gene: TRBD2
CDR3 DNA: TGTGCCAGCAGCCTACTAGCGCACACAGATACGCAGTATTTT
CDR3 protein: CASSLLAHTDTQYF

clone size: -
J gene: TRBJ1-1
V gene: TRBV2
D gene: -
CDR3 DNA: TGTGCCAGCAGTCTTGCAGGCATGAACACTGAAGCTTTCTTT
CDR3 protein: CASSLAGMNTEAFF

clone size: -
J gene: TRBJ2-3
V gene: TRBV5-4
D gene: TRBD2
CDR3 DNA: TGTGCCAGCCGAGGCGGGAGTACAGATACGCAGTATTTT
CDR3 protein: CASRGGSTDTQYF

clone size: -
J gene: TRBJ2-2
V gene: TRBV4-3
D gene: -
CDR3 DNA: TGCGCCAGCAGCCAAGATTTGGGTAGGGCGGATGCCTTCCCCGGGGAGCTGTTTTTT
CDR3 protein: CASSQDLGRADAFPGELFF

clone size: -
J gene: TRBJ1-1
V gene: TRBV10-1
D gene: TRBD1
CDR3 DNA: TGCGCCAGCAGTAAGGGACAGGGTGGTGAAGCTTTCTTT
CDR3 protein: CASSKGQGGEAFF

clone size: -
J gene: TRBJ2-1
V gene: TRBV9
D gene: -
CDR3 DNA: TGTGCCAGCAGCGTAGGGGCGGGCCGAAGCTCCTACAATGAGCAGTTCTTC
CDR3 protein: CASSVGAGRSSYNEQFF

clone size: -
J gene: TRBJ2-5
V gene: TRBV19
D gene: -
CDR3 DNA: TGTGCCAGTAGTATCGGAGGGCAGTCGGGAGAGACCCAGTACTTC
CDR3 protein: CASSIGGQSGETQYF

clone size: -
J gene: TRBJ2-7
V gene: TRBV29-1
D gene: TRBD1
CDR3 DNA: TGCAGCGTTGCCGCACAGGGGGTCGGCGAGCAGTACTTC
CDR3 protein: CSVAAQGVGEQYF

clone size: -
J gene: TRBJ2-1
V gene: TRBV28
D gene: TRBD2
CDR3 DNA: TGTGCCAGCAGTTCGTTGACTAGCGGGAGTTACAATGAGCAGTTCTTC
CDR3 protein: CASSSLTSGSYNEQFF

clone size: -
J gene: TRBJ2-1
V gene: TRBV23-1
D gene: TRBD2
CDR3 DNA: TGCGCCAGAAAGAGCGGGAGATACTCCTACAATGAGCAGTTCTTC
CDR3 protein: CARKSGRYSYNEQFF

clone size: -
J gene: TRBJ1-2
V gene: TRBV20-1
D gene: -
CDR3 DNA: TGCAGTGCTCCCCGGGGAGGCTACACCTTC
CDR3 protein: CSAPRGGYTF

clone size: -
J gene: TRBJ1-1
V gene: TRBV4-2
D gene: -
CDR3 DNA: TGTGCCAGCAGCCATACAGGTTCTAACACTGAAGCTTTCTTT
CDR3 protein: CASSHTGSNTEAFF

clone size: -
J gene: TRBJ1-2
V gene: TRBV7-2
D gene: -
CDR3 DNA: TGTGCCAGCAGCTTAGGGGCCGAAATATGGTGGTACACCTTC
CDR3 protein: CASSLGAEIWWYTF

clone size: -
J gene: TRBJ1-2
V gene: TRBV25-1
D gene: TRBD1
CDR3 DNA: TGTGCCAGCCAGGGGGGGCAGGATGGCTACACCTTC
CDR3 protein: CASQGGQDGYTF

clone size: -
J gene: TRBJ2-2
V gene: TRBV5-1
D gene: TRBD2
CDR3 DNA: TGCGCCAGCAGCGACCTTAAGATAGCGGGAACCGGGGAGCTGTTTTTT
CDR3 protein: CASSDLKIAGTGELFF

clone size: -
J gene: TRBJ1-1
V gene: TRBV5-1
D gene: TRBD1
CDR3 DNA: TGCGCCAGCAGCTTGGGCTTTTTGGGGACAGCAATGAACACTGAAGCTTTCTTT
CDR3 protein: CASSLGFLGTAMNTEAFF

clone size: -
J gene: TRBJ2-1
V gene: TRBV28
D gene: TRBD2
CDR3 DNA: TGTGCCAGCAGTTTAATATCTAGCGGGAGCAATGAGCAGTTCTTC
CDR3 protein: CASSLISSGSNEQFF